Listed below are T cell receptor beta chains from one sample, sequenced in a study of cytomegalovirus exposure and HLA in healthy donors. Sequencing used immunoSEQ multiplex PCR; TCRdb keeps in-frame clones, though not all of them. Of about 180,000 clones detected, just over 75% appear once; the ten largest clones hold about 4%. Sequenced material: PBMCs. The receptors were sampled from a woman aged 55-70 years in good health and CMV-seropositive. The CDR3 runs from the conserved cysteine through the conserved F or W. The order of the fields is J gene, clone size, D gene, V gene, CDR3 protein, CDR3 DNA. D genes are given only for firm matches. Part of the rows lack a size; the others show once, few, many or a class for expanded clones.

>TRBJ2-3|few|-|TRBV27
CASSFGRATDTQYF
TGTGCCAGCAGTTTCGGCAGGGCAACAGATACGCAGTATTTT
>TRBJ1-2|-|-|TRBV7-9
CASSLELYGYTF
TGTGCCAGCAGCTTAGAGCTTTATGGCTACACCTTC
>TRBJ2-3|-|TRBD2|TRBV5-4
CASSLGGLVSTDTQYF
TGTGCCAGCAGCTTGGGTGGACTAGTTAGCACAGATACGCAGTATTTT
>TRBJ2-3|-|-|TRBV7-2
CASSAQGGRTDTQYF
TGTGCCAGCAGCGCACAGGGTGGGCGCACAGATACGCAGTATTTT
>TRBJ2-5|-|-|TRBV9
CASSAHYRETQYF
TGTGCCAGCAGCGCCCATTACAGGGAGACCCAGTACTTC
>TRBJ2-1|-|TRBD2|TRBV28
CASSLSSGGSSYNEQFF
TGTGCCAGCAGTTTATCTAGCGGGGGGAGCTCCTACAATGAGCAGTTCTTC
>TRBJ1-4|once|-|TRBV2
CASSEVSDEKLFF
TGTGCCAGCAGTGAAGTGTCCGATGAAAAACTGTTTTTT
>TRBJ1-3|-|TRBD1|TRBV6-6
CASSTGQGTGNTIYF
TGTGCCAGCAGCACGGGACAGGGGACGGGAAACACCATATATTTT
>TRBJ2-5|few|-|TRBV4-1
CASSQGLRQQETQYF
TGCGCCAGCAGCCAAGGTCTGAGACAACAAGAGACCCAGTACTTC
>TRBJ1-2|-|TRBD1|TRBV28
CASSDGQGIGYTF
TGTGCCAGCAGCGACGGACAGGGGATCGGCTACACCTTC
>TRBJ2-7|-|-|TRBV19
CASSIAGEGYEQYF
TGTGCCAGTAGTATCGCAGGTGAAGGCTACGAGCAGTACTTC
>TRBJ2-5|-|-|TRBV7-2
CASSLEQETQYF
TGTGCCAGCAGCTTGGAGCAAGAGACCCAGTACTTC
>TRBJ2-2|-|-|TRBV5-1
CASSTSQNTGELFF
TGCGCCAGCAGCACGAGCCAGAACACCGGGGAGCTGTTTTTT
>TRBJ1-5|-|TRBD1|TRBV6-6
CASRAGGVNQPQHF
TGTGCCAGCAGGGCAGGGGGCGTCAATCAGCCCCAGCATTTT
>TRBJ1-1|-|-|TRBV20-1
CSASQGAQAFF
TGCAGTGCTTCACAGGGAGCGCAAGCTTTCTTT
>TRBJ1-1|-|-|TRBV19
CASSSWSRGNEAFF
TGTGCCAGTAGTAGCTGGAGTCGGGGAAATGAAGCTTTCTTT
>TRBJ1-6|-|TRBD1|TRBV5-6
CASSVGQGHSPLHF
TGTGCCAGCAGCGTGGGACAGGGTCATTCACCCCTCCACTTT
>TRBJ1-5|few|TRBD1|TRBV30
CAWSQQGLQRPQHF
TGTGCCTGGAGTCAACAGGGGCTCCAGCGGCCCCAGCATTTT
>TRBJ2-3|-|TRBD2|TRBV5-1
CASSGGQRPDTQYF
TGCGCCAGCTCGGGGGGGCAGCGGCCAGATACGCAGTATTTT
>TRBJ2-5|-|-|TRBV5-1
CASSLGEETQYF
TGCGCCAGCAGCTTAGGAGAAGAGACCCAGTACTTC
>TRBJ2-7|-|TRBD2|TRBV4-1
CASSHGWAGGTYEQYF
TGCGCCAGCAGCCACGGGTGGGCGGGAGGCACCTACGAGCAGTACTTC
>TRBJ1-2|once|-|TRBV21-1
CASSWPGQRYGYTF
TGTGCCAGCAGCTGGCCGGGACAGAGGTATGGCTACACCTTC
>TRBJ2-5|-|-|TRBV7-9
CASSLVARAQETQYF
TGTGCCAGCAGCTTAGTGGCCAGGGCCCAAGAGACCCAGTACTTC
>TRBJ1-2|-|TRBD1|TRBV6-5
CASYLDRGTGYTF
TGTGCCAGCTACCTCGACAGGGGGACGGGCTACACCTTC
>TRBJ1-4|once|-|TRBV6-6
CASKRGEKLFF
TGTGCCAGCAAAAGGGGAGAAAAACTGTTTTTT
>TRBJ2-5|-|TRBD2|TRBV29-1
CSVELASGQETQYF
TGCAGCGTTGAACTGGCTAGCGGACAAGAGACCCAGTACTTC
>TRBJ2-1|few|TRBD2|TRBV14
CASSRVSGRHNEQFF
TGTGCCAGCAGCCGTGTTAGCGGGAGGCACAATGAGCAGTTCTTC
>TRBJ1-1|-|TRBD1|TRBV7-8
CASSQPLGQGGTEAFF
TGTGCCAGCAGCCAACCTCTGGGACAGGGAGGGACTGAAGCTTTCTTT
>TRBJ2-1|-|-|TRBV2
CASSVLRINEQFF
TGTGCCAGCAGTGTTCTTAGAATCAATGAGCAGTTCTTC
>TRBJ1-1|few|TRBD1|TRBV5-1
CASSLAQGVGVGEAFF
TGCGCCAGCAGCTTGGCACAGGGGGTAGGGGTTGGTGAAGCTTTCTTT
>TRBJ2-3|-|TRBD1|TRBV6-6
CASGGQGTDTQYF
TGTGCCAGCGGGGGACAGGGCACAGATACGCAGTATTTT
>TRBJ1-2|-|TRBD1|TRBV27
CASSPEGGRWGYTF
TGTGCCAGCAGTCCCGAAGGGGGCAGGTGGGGCTACACCTTC
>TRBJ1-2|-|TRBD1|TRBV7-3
CASSMDREGGYTF
TGTGCCAGCAGCATGGACAGGGAGGGCGGCTACACCTTC
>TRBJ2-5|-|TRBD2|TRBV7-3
CASRPGSSGVETQYF
TGTGCCAGCAGACCAGGCTCTAGCGGGGTCGAGACCCAGTACTTC
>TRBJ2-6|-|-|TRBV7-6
CASSLSISGANGLTF
TGTGCCAGCAGCTTATCAATCTCTGGGGCCAACGGCCTGACTTTC
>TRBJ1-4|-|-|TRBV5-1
CASSLPVGGIEEKLFF
TGCGCCAGCAGCCTTCCTGTCGGGGGTATAGAAGAAAAACTGTTTTTT
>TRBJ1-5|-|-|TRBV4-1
CASSQNQGSNQPQHF
TGCGCCAGCAGCCAAAACCAGGGTTCTAATCAGCCCCAGCATTTT
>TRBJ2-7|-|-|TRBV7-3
CASSQQILGEQYF
TGTGCCAGCAGCCAGCAAATACTAGGGGAGCAGTACTTC
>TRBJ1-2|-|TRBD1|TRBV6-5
CASSLTGTNYGYTF
TGTGCCAGCAGCTTGACAGGGACCAACTATGGCTACACCTTC
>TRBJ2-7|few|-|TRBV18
CASSPPGDPAYEQYF
TGTGCCAGCTCACCACCGGGCGACCCGGCCTACGAGCAGTACTTC
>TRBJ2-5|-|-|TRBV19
CASSQGVLGEETQYF
TGTGCCAGTAGCCAAGGGGTCCTTGGCGAGGAGACCCAGTACTTC
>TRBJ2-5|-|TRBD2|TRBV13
CASSLGSAGGSSQYF
TGTGCCAGCAGCTTAGGGTCAGCGGGGGGCAGCTCCCAGTACTTC
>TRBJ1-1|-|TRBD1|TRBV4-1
CASSPSDRGDAEAFF
TGCGCCAGCAGCCCCTCGGACAGGGGTGACGCTGAAGCTTTCTTT
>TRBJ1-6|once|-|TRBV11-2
CASSLRTVTSSPLHF
TGTGCCAGCAGCTTACGGACAGTGACAAGTTCACCCCTCCACTTT
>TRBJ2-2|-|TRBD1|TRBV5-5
CASNRGTGGYGSTGELFF
TGTGCCAGCAACAGGGGGACAGGGGGTTACGGGAGCACCGGGGAGCTGTTTTTT
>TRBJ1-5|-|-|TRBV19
CASSIGLGDKRPQHF
TGTGCCAGTAGTATAGGGTTGGGGGACAAGAGGCCCCAGCATTTT
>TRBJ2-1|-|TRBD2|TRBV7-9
CASDSGDYSYNEQFF
TGTGCCAGCGACTCGGGGGACTACTCCTACAATGAGCAGTTCTTC
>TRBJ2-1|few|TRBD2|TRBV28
CASSKTSGAYNEQFF
TGTGCCAGCAGCAAGACTAGCGGGGCCTACAATGAGCAGTTCTTC
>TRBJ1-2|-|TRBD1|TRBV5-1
CASSPTAGQGAGYTF
TGCGCCAGCAGCCCGACGGCGGGACAGGGGGCCGGCTACACCTTC
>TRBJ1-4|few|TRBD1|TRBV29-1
CSVDIGQGGTNEKLFF
TGCAGCGTCGATATAGGACAGGGGGGCACTAATGAAAAACTGTTTTTT
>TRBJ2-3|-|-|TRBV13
CASSLRTDVGTDTQYF
TGTGCCAGCAGCCTCCGGACAGACGTCGGGACAGATACGCAGTATTTT
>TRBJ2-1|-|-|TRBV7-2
CASRSVGSSYNEQFF
TGTGCCAGCCGATCCGTCGGTAGCTCCTACAATGAGCAGTTCTTC
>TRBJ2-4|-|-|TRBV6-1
CASGMGLAKNSQYF
TGTGCCAGCGGCATGGGTCTGGCCAAAAACAGTCAGTACTTC
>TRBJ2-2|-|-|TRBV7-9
CASSYSVTGELFF
TGTGCCAGCAGCTACTCCGTCACCGGGGAGCTGTTTTTT
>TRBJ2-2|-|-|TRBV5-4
CASSPRGRANTGELFF
TGTGCCAGCAGCCCCAGAGGCAGGGCGAACACCGGGGAGCTGTTTTTT
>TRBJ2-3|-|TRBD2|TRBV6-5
CASSYSWGLAGDTQYF
TGTGCCAGCAGTTACTCATGGGGACTAGCGGGGGATACGCAGTATTTT
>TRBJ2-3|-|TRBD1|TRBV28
CASTWGDRATDTQYF
TGTGCCAGCACCTGGGGGGACAGGGCCACAGATACGCAGTATTTT
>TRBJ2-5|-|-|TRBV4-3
CASSHVNRETQYF
TGCGCCAGCAGCCACGTCAACCGGGAGACCCAGTACTTC